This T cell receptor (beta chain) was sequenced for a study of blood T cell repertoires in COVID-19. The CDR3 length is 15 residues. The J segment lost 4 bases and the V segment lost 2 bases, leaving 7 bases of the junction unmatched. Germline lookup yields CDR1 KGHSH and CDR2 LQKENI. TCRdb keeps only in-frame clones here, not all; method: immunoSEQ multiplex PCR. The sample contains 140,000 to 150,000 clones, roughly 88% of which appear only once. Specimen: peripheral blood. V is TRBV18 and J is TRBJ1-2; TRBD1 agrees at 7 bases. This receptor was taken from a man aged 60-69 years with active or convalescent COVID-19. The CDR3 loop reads CASSPIENRGYGYTF. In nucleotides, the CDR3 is TGTGCCAGCTCACCAATTGAGAACAGGGGCTATGGCTACACCTTC.